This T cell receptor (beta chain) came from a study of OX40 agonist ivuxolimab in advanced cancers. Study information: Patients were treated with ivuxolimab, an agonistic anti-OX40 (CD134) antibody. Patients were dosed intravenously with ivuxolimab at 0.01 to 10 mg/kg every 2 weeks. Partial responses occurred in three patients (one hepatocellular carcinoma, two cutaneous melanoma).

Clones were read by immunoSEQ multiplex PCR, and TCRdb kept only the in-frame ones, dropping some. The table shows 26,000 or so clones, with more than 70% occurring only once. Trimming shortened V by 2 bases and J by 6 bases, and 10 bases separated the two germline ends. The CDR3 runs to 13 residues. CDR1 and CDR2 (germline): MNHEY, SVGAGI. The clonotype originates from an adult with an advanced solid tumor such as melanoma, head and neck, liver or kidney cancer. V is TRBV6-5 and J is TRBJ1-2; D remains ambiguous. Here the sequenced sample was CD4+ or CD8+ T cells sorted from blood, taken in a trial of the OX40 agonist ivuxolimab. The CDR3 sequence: CASSYGPHDGYTF. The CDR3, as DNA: TGTGCCAGCAGTTACGGACCCCATGATGGCTACACCTTC.